This TCR beta chain stems from a study of response to subunit inactivated influenza vaccine. Study-wide points: Researchers suggested that each seasonal influenza vaccination recruits few new T cells.

Deletions cut 1 base from V and 2 bases from J, with 12 bases between. There are 15 residues in the CDR3. Per the germline V gene, CDR1 is SGHTA and CDR2 is FQGNSA. This clonotype was observed many times. Its antigen is unknown. From the RT-PCR reads, TCRdb called clonotypes with MiXCR, one entry per CDR3 protein. This sample carries hundreds of thousands of distinct CDR3 sequences, 10% to 15% of them seen once, and the ten largest clones take 10%. The TCR was taken from a man aged 50 to 60 who received an inactivated influenza vaccine. The chain couples TRBV7-2 to TRBJ2-7; no clear D gene. The material was PBMCs from blood, obtained on the day of vaccination. Written as DNA, the CDR3 is TGTGCCAGCAGCTTAGGATTCAGGTCTCCCTACGAGCAGTACTTC. Translating it yields CASSLGFRSPYEQYF.